This paragraph covers one T cell receptor (beta chain) sequence. The J segment lost 4 bases and the V segment lost 9 bases, leaving 4 bases of the junction unmatched. In germline, CDR1 is WSHSY, CDR2 SAAADI. CDR3 length: 12 residues. This sample was taken from a study of blood T cell repertoires in COVID-19. Looking at the study overall: The United States, Italy and Spain supplied acute and convalescent COVID-19 samples. Sources were T cells, B-cell-depleted T cells, or PBMCs; the material itself was cDNA or gDNA.

How the authors handled the data: Reference gene primer amplification yielded estimated nucleated cell counts. Here immunoSEQ multiplex PCR was the method, and the copy in TCRdb shows in-frame clones only, minus some. Clone size and V and J calls were adopted from that table, with D and trimming inferred from the DNA. The sample includes 100,000 to 120,000 clones, about 70% of them seen just once. Sequencing was done on a sample of peripheral blood. The sequence derives from a woman in her sixties or seventies with acute or convalescent COVID-19. The gene calls are TRBV10-2 and TRBJ2-3, with TRBD1 matching over 7 bases. Written as DNA, the CDR3 is TGCGCCAGTTGGGACAGATCAGATACGCAGTATTTT. Amino acids: CASWDRSDTQYF.